This is a list of T cell receptor beta chains from one sample in a study of T-cell reconstitution after alpha-beta-depleted transplantation in children. TCRdb re-called the PCR reads through MiXCR, storing one row per CDR3 protein. The sample contains 77,000 or so distinct CDR3 sequences, less than 20% of which appear only once. Source: PBMCs, mostly from graft donor cells, taken 360 days after TCRalphabeta/CD19-depleted stem cell transplant. The receptors were sampled from a male patient between 2 and 15 years old who had a stem cell transplant for acute lymphoblastic leukemia, so the T cells may come from the graft donor. Each CDR3 is given with its conserved first and last residue. The order of the fields is D gene, clone size, V gene, J gene, CDR3 DNA, CDR3 protein. A D gene is named only where the DNA matches it firmly. Only some rows state a clone size, as once, few, many or a class for expanded clones.

D gene: .; clone size: .; V gene: TRBV15; J gene: TRBJ1-4; CDR3 DNA: TGTGCCACCAGCAGACCATCAGGGAGGGAAAAAAAACTGTTTTTT; CDR3 protein: CATSRPSGREKKLFF
D gene: TRBD1; clone size: .; V gene: TRBV12-3/TRBV12-4; J gene: TRBJ2-5; CDR3 DNA: TGTGCCAGCAACCAGGACAGGGGCTTGGAGACCCAGTACTTC; CDR3 protein: CASNQDRGLETQYF
D gene: TRBD1; clone size: few; V gene: TRBV5-1; J gene: TRBJ2-1; CDR3 DNA: TGCGCCAGCACGCCGAGGACAGGGGGCACCTACAATGAGCAGTTCTTC; CDR3 protein: CASTPRTGGTYNEQFF
D gene: .; clone size: .; V gene: TRBV20-1; J gene: TRBJ2-1; CDR3 DNA: TGCAGTGCTAGCCGGGTACCGTGGAATGAGCAGTTCTTC; CDR3 protein: CSASRVPWNEQFF
D gene: .; clone size: .; V gene: TRBV27; J gene: TRBJ2-1; CDR3 DNA: TGTGCCAGCAGCCCCACAGGGCGGAATGAGCAGTTCTTC; CDR3 protein: CASSPTGRNEQFF
D gene: TRBD1; clone size: .; V gene: TRBV11-3; J gene: TRBJ1-4; CDR3 DNA: TGTGCCAGCAGCAGGGCAGGGGGCCGTAATGAAAAACTGTTTTTT; CDR3 protein: CASSRAGGRNEKLFF
D gene: .; clone size: few; V gene: TRBV12-3/TRBV12-4; J gene: TRBJ1-5; CDR3 DNA: TGTGCCAGCAGTTTCTCCAGGGTCCCTAATCAGCCCCAGCATTTT; CDR3 protein: CASSFSRVPNQPQHF
D gene: .; clone size: .; V gene: TRBV11-2; J gene: TRBJ2-7; CDR3 DNA: TGTGCCAGCAGCTTCGACAGTTACGAGCAGTACTTC; CDR3 protein: CASSFDSYEQYF
D gene: .; clone size: .; V gene: TRBV20-1; J gene: TRBJ2-7; CDR3 DNA: TGCAGTGCTATCAGCGCCTGGAGCTCCTACGAGCAGTACTTC; CDR3 protein: CSAISAWSSYEQYF
D gene: TRBD1; clone size: .; V gene: TRBV7-9; J gene: TRBJ2-7; CDR3 DNA: TGTGCCAGCAGCTTAGCCCCGGGACAGGGTGTCGAGCAGTACTTC; CDR3 protein: CASSLAPGQGVEQYF
D gene: TRBD1; clone size: .; V gene: TRBV5-7; J gene: TRBJ1-5; CDR3 DNA: TGTGCCAGCAGCGTGACAGGGCGCGAGCCCCAGCATTTT; CDR3 protein: CASSVTGREPQHF
D gene: TRBD2; clone size: many; V gene: TRBV6-6; J gene: TRBJ2-2; CDR3 DNA: TGTGCCAGCACCCGGGGGACTAGCGGGACGGGGACCGGGGAGCTGTTTTTT; CDR3 protein: CASTRGTSGTGTGELFF
D gene: TRBD2; clone size: .; V gene: TRBV6-1; J gene: TRBJ2-7; CDR3 DNA: TGTGCCAGCAGTGGGACTAGCGGGTCCTCCTACGAGCAGTACTTC; CDR3 protein: CASSGTSGSSYEQYF
D gene: TRBD2; clone size: .; V gene: TRBV19; J gene: TRBJ2-5; CDR3 DNA: TGTGCCAGTAGTATGGAGAGGACTAGCGGACAGACCCAGTACTTC; CDR3 protein: CASSMERTSGQTQYF
D gene: .; clone size: .; V gene: TRBV29-1; J gene: TRBJ2-1; CDR3 DNA: TGCAGCGTTGATCACAGGAGCTCCTACAATGAGCAGTTCTTC; CDR3 protein: CSVDHRSSYNEQFF
D gene: .; clone size: few; V gene: TRBV2; J gene: TRBJ2-5; CDR3 DNA: TGTGCCAGCAGGGGACACCGACGGGTACAAGAGACCCAGTACTTC; CDR3 protein: CASRGHRRVQETQYF
D gene: .; clone size: .; V gene: TRBV5-1; J gene: TRBJ2-2; CDR3 DNA: TGCGCCAGCAGCTTGGCCAAAGAAACCGGGGAGCTGTTTTTT; CDR3 protein: CASSLAKETGELFF
D gene: .; clone size: .; V gene: TRBV5-1; J gene: TRBJ2-5; CDR3 DNA: TGCGCCAGCAGCTTTGTGGGATCGGAGACCCAGTACTTC; CDR3 protein: CASSFVGSETQYF
D gene: .; clone size: many; V gene: TRBV10-3; J gene: TRBJ2-1; CDR3 DNA: TGTGCCATCAGTGAGGCGTACTACAATGAGCAGTTCTTC; CDR3 protein: CAISEAYYNEQFF
D gene: .; clone size: .; V gene: TRBV19; J gene: TRBJ2-2; CDR3 DNA: TGTGCCAGTAGTATCGTGCTCTACACCGGGGAGCTGTTTTTT; CDR3 protein: CASSIVLYTGELFF
D gene: .; clone size: few; V gene: TRBV12-3/TRBV12-4; J gene: TRBJ2-2; CDR3 DNA: TGTGCCACTGGACAGAATCGAGCCACCGGGGAGCTGTTTTTT; CDR3 protein: CATGQNRATGELFF
D gene: TRBD2; clone size: once; V gene: TRBV6-5; J gene: TRBJ2-1; CDR3 DNA: TGTGCCAGCAGTTACTTCCCGAGTAGCGGGGGCTACAATGAGCAGTTCTTC; CDR3 protein: CASSYFPSSGGYNEQFF
D gene: TRBD2; clone size: few; V gene: TRBV12-3/TRBV12-4; J gene: TRBJ2-1; CDR3 DNA: TGTGCCAGCAGTTTTAGTGGGACTAGCGCCAGCTCCTACAATGAGCAGTTCTTC; CDR3 protein: CASSFSGTSASSYNEQFF
D gene: TRBD2; clone size: .; V gene: TRBV2; J gene: TRBJ2-7; CDR3 DNA: TGTGCCAGCAGCGGACTAGCGGGTAGCTCCTACGAGCAGTACTTC; CDR3 protein: CASSGLAGSSYEQYF
D gene: .; clone size: few; V gene: TRBV2; J gene: TRBJ2-5; CDR3 DNA: TGTGCCACAGGTGGACAGTTCCAAGAGACCCAGTACTTC; CDR3 protein: CATGGQFQETQYF
D gene: .; clone size: many; V gene: TRBV28; J gene: TRBJ2-7; CDR3 DNA: TGTGCCAGCAGTTTAGACCTACCCAGCTACGAGCAGTACTTC; CDR3 protein: CASSLDLPSYEQYF
D gene: TRBD1; clone size: few; V gene: TRBV11-3; J gene: TRBJ1-1; CDR3 DNA: TGTGCCAGCAGCGTGGACAGGACTGAAGCTTTCTTT; CDR3 protein: CASSVDRTEAFF
D gene: .; clone size: .; V gene: TRBV5-1; J gene: TRBJ1-1; CDR3 DNA: TGCGCCAGCAGCTTGGATCCTATACGGATGAACACTGAAGCTTTCTTT; CDR3 protein: CASSLDPIRMNTEAFF
D gene: .; clone size: once; V gene: TRBV7-9; J gene: TRBJ1-4; CDR3 DNA: TGTGCCAGCAGCTTAGTCTTCGATCTTATGGGAGAAAAACTGTTTTTT; CDR3 protein: CASSLVFDLMGEKLFF
D gene: .; clone size: few; V gene: TRBV12-3/TRBV12-4; J gene: TRBJ1-5; CDR3 DNA: TGTGCCAGCAACCGGGAATATCAGCCCCAGCATTTT; CDR3 protein: CASNREYQPQHF
D gene: .; clone size: many; V gene: TRBV27; J gene: TRBJ2-1; CDR3 DNA: TGTGCCAGCAGTCGACTTACAAGGTCCTACAATGAGCAGTTCTTC; CDR3 protein: CASSRLTRSYNEQFF
D gene: .; clone size: .; V gene: TRBV11-2; J gene: TRBJ1-6; CDR3 DNA: TGTGCCAGCAGCCTTCCAAACGTCCGCCAGAATTCACCCCTCCACTTT; CDR3 protein: CASSLPNVRQNSPLHF
D gene: TRBD1; clone size: .; V gene: TRBV24-1; J gene: TRBJ2-3; CDR3 DNA: TGTGCCACCAGTGAAGGGGGCAGGGGCTCAGATACGCAGTATTTT; CDR3 protein: CATSEGGRGSDTQYF
D gene: TRBD1; clone size: .; V gene: TRBV5-1; J gene: TRBJ2-2; CDR3 DNA: TGCGCCAGCAGCTTAGGACAGGGGGCGCTGAGCGGGGAGCTGTTTTTT; CDR3 protein: CASSLGQGALSGELFF
D gene: TRBD2; clone size: few; V gene: TRBV5-6; J gene: TRBJ2-1; CDR3 DNA: TGTGCCAGCAGCAGGGGACTAGCGGGAGTGAATGAGCAGTTCTTC; CDR3 protein: CASSRGLAGVNEQFF
D gene: .; clone size: .; V gene: TRBV5-6; J gene: TRBJ2-5; CDR3 DNA: TGTGCCAGCAGCTTGGGGGGGAGACAAGAGACCCAGTACTTC; CDR3 protein: CASSLGGRQETQYF
D gene: TRBD2; clone size: .; V gene: TRBV27; J gene: TRBJ2-1; CDR3 DNA: TGTGCCAGCAGTTTGCGGGAGTTCACCTACAATGAGCAGTTCTTC; CDR3 protein: CASSLREFTYNEQFF
D gene: TRBD2; clone size: few; V gene: TRBV5-1; J gene: TRBJ2-1; CDR3 DNA: TGCGCCAGCAGCTCAAATAGCGGGTCCTACAATGAGCAGTTCTTC; CDR3 protein: CASSSNSGSYNEQFF
D gene: .; clone size: many; V gene: TRBV5-1; J gene: TRBJ1-1; CDR3 DNA: TGCGCCAGCAGCTTGGTTGGGAGTACTGAAGCTTTCTTT; CDR3 protein: CASSLVGSTEAFF
D gene: TRBD1; clone size: .; V gene: TRBV10-3; J gene: TRBJ2-7; CDR3 DNA: TGTGCCATCAGTCAGGACAGGGGCCAGCCCTACGAGCAGTACTTC; CDR3 protein: CAISQDRGQPYEQYF
D gene: .; clone size: many; V gene: TRBV7-2; J gene: TRBJ2-5; CDR3 DNA: TGTGCCAGCAGCTTAGTGGCTAGCGGGCCTCAGGGGGCCCAGTACTTC; CDR3 protein: CASSLVASGPQGAQYF
D gene: TRBD1; clone size: .; V gene: TRBV20-1; J gene: TRBJ2-7; CDR3 DNA: TGCAGTGCTACCGGGACAGGGAGCTCCTACGAGCAGTACTTC; CDR3 protein: CSATGTGSSYEQYF
D gene: .; clone size: .; V gene: TRBV24-1; J gene: TRBJ2-2; CDR3 DNA: TGTGCCACTACCGGACGAGAAACGAACACCGGGGAGCTGTTTTTT; CDR3 protein: CATTGRETNTGELFF
D gene: .; clone size: .; V gene: TRBV7-6; J gene: TRBJ2-7; CDR3 DNA: TGTGCCAGCAGCTTAAACTCTGGCAGGGACTACGAGCAGTACTTC; CDR3 protein: CASSLNSGRDYEQYF
D gene: TRBD1; clone size: .; V gene: TRBV5-1; J gene: TRBJ1-1; CDR3 DNA: TGCGCCAGCAGCTTGCGGACAGGGCGGGACACTGAAGCTTTCTTT; CDR3 protein: CASSLRTGRDTEAFF
D gene: TRBD1; clone size: few; V gene: TRBV30; J gene: TRBJ2-2; CDR3 DNA: TGTGCCTGGATTTCAGGGGGCGCGAACACCGGGGAGCTGTTTTTT; CDR3 protein: CAWISGGANTGELFF
D gene: TRBD2; clone size: .; V gene: TRBV7-6; J gene: TRBJ2-1; CDR3 DNA: TGTGCCAGCAGCCCGATGGGACTAGCGGGCCTTGAGCAGTTCTTC; CDR3 protein: CASSPMGLAGLEQFF
D gene: .; clone size: few; V gene: TRBV5-5; J gene: TRBJ2-5; CDR3 DNA: TGTGCCAGCAGCTTGGGACCGGGGGAGACCCAGTACTTC; CDR3 protein: CASSLGPGETQYF
D gene: .; clone size: few; V gene: TRBV18; J gene: TRBJ2-1; CDR3 DNA: TGTGCCAGCTCACCACTAACGGTCCCTACTGGGAATGAGCAGTTCTTC; CDR3 protein: CASSPLTVPTGNEQFF
D gene: .; clone size: few; V gene: TRBV5-1; J gene: TRBJ2-3; CDR3 DNA: TGCGCCAGCGGAGGACAGAGCACAGATACGCAGTATTTT; CDR3 protein: CASGGQSTDTQYF
D gene: .; clone size: .; V gene: TRBV13; J gene: TRBJ1-5; CDR3 DNA: TGTGCCAGCTTGGGGGGCAGGGTCGGGCAGCCCCAGCATTTT; CDR3 protein: CASLGGRVGQPQHF
D gene: .; clone size: .; V gene: TRBV5-4; J gene: TRBJ2-7; CDR3 DNA: TGTGCCAGCAGGTCCGGGACTGCCAACTACTACGAGCAGTACTTC; CDR3 protein: CASRSGTANYYEQYF
D gene: TRBD1; clone size: few; V gene: TRBV12-3/TRBV12-4; J gene: TRBJ2-7; CDR3 DNA: TGTGCCAGCAGTTTAGGAGGCAGGGGGCAGGCGCTTCGGGAGCAGTACTTC; CDR3 protein: CASSLGGRGQALREQYF
D gene: .; clone size: many; V gene: TRBV20-1; J gene: TRBJ2-7; CDR3 DNA: TGCAGTGCCAGGATCAGGGTGACTGACGAGCAGTACTTC; CDR3 protein: CSARIRVTDEQYF
D gene: .; clone size: few; V gene: TRBV4-1; J gene: TRBJ2-7; CDR3 DNA: TGCGCCAGCAGCCAAGTTTATCTGGGCTCCTACGAGCAGTACTTC; CDR3 protein: CASSQVYLGSYEQYF
D gene: TRBD2; clone size: .; V gene: TRBV3-1; J gene: TRBJ2-4; CDR3 DNA: TGTGCCAGCAGCCAAGTACTAGCGGGAATTGAAGGGTACATTCAGTACTTC; CDR3 protein: CASSQVLAGIEGYIQYF
D gene: TRBD2; clone size: many; V gene: TRBV6-2/TRBV6-3; J gene: TRBJ2-2; CDR3 DNA: TGTGCCAGCAGCCACCACCCTGGACTAGCGGGAGTCGGGGAGCTGTTTTTT; CDR3 protein: CASSHHPGLAGVGELFF
D gene: .; clone size: .; V gene: TRBV2; J gene: TRBJ1-5; CDR3 DNA: TGTGCCAGCAGTGAAGTAGGGCCCCACCAGCCCCAGCATTTT; CDR3 protein: CASSEVGPHQPQHF
D gene: .; clone size: few; V gene: TRBV2; J gene: TRBJ1-5; CDR3 DNA: TGTGCCAGCAGTCGCCCCAACGGCAATCAGCCCCAGCATTTT; CDR3 protein: CASSRPNGNQPQHF